This T cell receptor (beta chain) was captured by sequencing in a study of cytomegalovirus exposure and HLA in healthy donors (dated 2017 in TCRdb). Some background on the complete study: An earlier analysis of roughly 570 of the donors reported 276 Gb of sequence data and 117 million unique TCR beta sequences obtained from approximately 180 million T cells. Every repertoire in the discovery cohort had been generated on one and the same sequencing platform. Rather than drawing on any new phenotypic data, the later analysis identified candidate immune exposures from TCR beta sequences and the way those sequences occurred across donors. An earlier analysis of around 540 of the donors applied high-throughput TCR beta sequencing to assess whether each TCR beta V gene segment acted as functional or pseudogenic. HLA typing covered class I and class II loci at four-digit resolution. Typing coverage varied by locus: roughly 620-630 donors for A, B, C, DRB1 and DQB1; approximately 560 for DQA1; more than 600 for DPA1; more than 450 for DPB1. To study patterns of TCR occurrence, a later analysis re-analyzed previously published TCR beta repertoires from 666 donors and added high-resolution HLA genotyping. The genetic ancestry cluster associated with self-reported Caucasian donors included 81% of the 398 genotyped donors. Besides the first cohort of about 730 subjects, a separate validation cohort made up of roughly 120 different subjects was used. About 280 gigabases of sequencing data and around 88 million unique TCR sequences made up an early release that covered around 640 HLA-typed donors. A handful of DR-DQ haplotypes were treated as single units for association and clustering because of strong linkage in the cohort. To predict cytomegalovirus infection status, the study brought together high-throughput TCR immunosequencing, statistical association of individual TCRs with disease status, and machine learning. A later genetic analysis took genome-wide SNP genotypes for about three fifths of the 666 donors and used that subset as a discovery cohort. On average, about 200,000 unique TCR beta nucleotide sequences were sequenced per donor among fewer than 500 genotyped donors of the cohort, with around 19% of those sequences being non-productive. The study aimed to test whether cataloging public T cell receptors could reveal signatures of past pathogen exposure. The study used immunosequencing to profile the T cell repertoires of 670 or so subjects and linked those repertoires to cytomegalovirus serostatus. Donor age, sex, ethnicity and CMV serostatus were collected together with the repertoire data. What the research found in general, with its limitations: While some public TCRs were present in many individuals, most TCR sequences turned up only very rarely across donors. According to a later analysis, parvovirus B19, influenza, CMV and Epstein-Barr virus appeared linked to several top co-occurrence clusters. HLA typing was unavailable for some donors at each locus, so association tests used only the typed subset. Correlated functional status among segregating V segments might reflect linkage disequilibrium, but an unknown experimental factor could not be ruled out. Presence/absence analyses assumed roughly uniform sequencing depth across donors, an assumption that may not hold. In vitro tests confirmed that a few of the cytomegalovirus-associated TCR beta chains recognize cytomegalovirus antigens. According to a later analysis, TCR association rates differed among HLA loci, with DRB1 alleles showing the most associated TCRs and HLA-C alleles showing the fewest. According to a later analysis, most CMV-associated TCR beta chains appeared to be HLA-restricted, and the HLA associations seemed to be driven largely by CMV exposure. Some IMGT-functional V segments, including TRBV6-2 and TRBV6-3, could not be distinguished by the 87-base-pair reads and were therefore excluded. The study gave a list of 150 to 200 TCR beta chains associated with cytomegalovirus. In an earlier analysis of fewer than 750 of the donors, most TCR beta V segments were observed in productive rearrangements about 87% or about 30% of the time, broadly matching IMGT annotations. The classifier was reported to diagnose cytomegalovirus status with high specificity and sensitivity in both the original cohort and the validation cohort. The authors suggested that the approach could potentially be generalized to other disease states and immunological phenotypes. A group of highly shared sequence variants was considered likely to be a technical artifact of the sequencing pipeline. A later genetic analysis associated a missense DCLRE1C variant with V-gene and J-gene trimming of TCR beta chains, and an independent cohort replicated the association. According to a later genetic analysis, donors in an Asian-associated ancestry cluster had fewer N-insertions in productive TCRs than the roughly 660-donor mean. In this cohort, only TCR beta chains were sequenced, and detectable features were limited by the absence of alpha or paired-chain data. Because counts were too low, roughly 16 rarely observed V segments, including chromosome 9 orphons, were excluded from the earlier analysis of fewer than 650 of the donors. A later analysis associated some 17,000 TCR beta sequences with specific HLA alleles at a false discovery rate of 0.05. A further reported finding was that TCR beta sequences accurately predicted the HLA-A and HLA-B alleles for most subjects in the first cohort. Assigning TCR associations to individual alleles was difficult when HLA alleles, especially DR and DQ, strongly co-occurred. In a later analysis, HLA-associated TCR beta chains were found to be more clonally expanded and to have lower generation probabilities than equally common non-associated chains. The only immune exposure information available for the cohort was CMV serostatus.

Details on this clone: Its antigen is currently not known. There are no base qualities to consult, and no much larger clone falls within one base.

The protocol used for the library was the immunoSEQ multiplex PCR assay. The multiplex PCR relied on a mix of 60 forward primers for TCR Vbeta segments and 13 reverse primers for TCR Jbeta segments. The CDR3 region of rearranged TCR beta genes was amplified from genomic DNA by a multiplex PCR assay. Amplified TCR beta libraries were sequenced as 87-base-pair reads on the Illumina HiSeq System. Under the source paper's analysis protocol: A later analysis counted 75 million to 100 million unique TCR beta chains across the 666 repertoires, and about 10 million of these chains were shared by at least two donors. A nearest-neighbor algorithm error-corrected the raw reads and collapsed the reads into unique sequences, merging closely related sequences to remove PCR and sequencing errors. V, D and J gene segments were assigned by aligning CDR3 sequences to IMGT reference sequences. For a sequence to be retained, a match of at least six nucleotides to both a V gene segment and a J gene segment was required. A rearrangement counted as productive if the CDR3 had no stop codons and remained in frame with V and J, and every other rearrangement counted as non-productive. CDR3 was defined by IMGT convention, running from the second conserved V-encoded cysteine to the conserved J-encoded phenylalanine. The earlier analysis of some 600 of the donors excluded sequences that lacked an unambiguous match to a single V gene segment. An earlier analysis of 500 to 600 of the donors classified V segments as functional when productive rearrangements were above 56.7% and as segregating when the standard deviation between donors was above 5%. A statistical classification framework was developed to diagnose cytomegalovirus status using the catalog of TCR beta chain sequences. A later analysis assigned V and J genes by comparing TCR nucleotide sequences with IMGT/GENE-DB human TR gene sequences. A later analysis assigned CDR3 sequences and most-parsimonious VDJ recombination scenarios with the TCRdist pipeline. In a later analysis, every TCR beta chain was defined by the combination of its CDR3 amino acid sequence and its V-gene family, and reads without a unique V-gene family were dropped. In a later analysis, approximately 590 highly shared, low-generation-probability nucleotide sequences were removed to address suspected cross-contamination and a sequencing artifact. A later analysis calculated a clonal expansion index for each public chain from normalized within-repertoire ranks of inferred template counts. A later analysis computed generation probabilities with a VDJ recombination model fitted to out-of-frame rearrangements, and checked the results against IGoR. In a later analysis, TCR-TCR, TCR-HLA and TCR-CMV co-occurrence was scored with hypergeometric tests, and a repertoire-size bias correction was applied to TCR pairs. False discovery rates were estimated in a later analysis by permuting HLA or CMV assignments 20 times. In a later analysis, co-occurring TCRs were grouped with DBSCAN, and TCRdist sequence similarity was added when clustering was performed within HLA-allele-positive subsets. Co-occurrence clustering excluded repertoires with fewer than 30,000 or more than 120,000 public chains, plus five with anomalous nucleotide sharing. Sourced from immuneACCESS, this table was stored by TCRdb with only in-frame sequences that have V and J called. A share of the clones is absent; for the studies checked, an unresolved V gene accounts for under half, and the remainder has no known explanation. For V, J and clone size, that table is used; D and trimming come from the DNA. In all, the sample holds some 130,000 clones, and around 80% of those were seen once. 1.3% to 1.5% of the sample is taken by the ten largest.

The CDR3 holds 14 amino acids from the cysteine to the phenylalanine. Only the CDR3 DNA stays, 42 bases, in frame from base 1. CDR1 and CDR2 are read off the germline V gene as SQVTM and ANQGSEA. Relative to germline, V is 7 bases shorter and J is 4 bases shorter, with 17 bases between their ends. The cohort comprised hundreds of healthy bone marrow donors. At the time of sampling, all cohort members were nominally healthy, though unrecorded immune exposures were likely present. The donor was CMV seronegative and was included in the group of approximately 350 seronegative cohort members. Each donor provided a peripheral blood sample, and peripheral blood mononuclear cells were used for TCR beta sequencing. The Qiagen DNeasy Blood Extraction Kit was used to extract genomic DNA from the blood cell samples.

The chain is assembled from TRBV29-1 and TRBJ2-1, and TRBD1 may be the D gene, going by 5 matching bases. This clonotype originated in a female donor in good health and CMV-seronegative. The sequenced sample was PBMCs. DNA sequence: TGCAGCGGCAAGACATTGACAGATTACAATGAGCAGTTCTTC. This yields the protein CSGKTLTDYNEQFF.